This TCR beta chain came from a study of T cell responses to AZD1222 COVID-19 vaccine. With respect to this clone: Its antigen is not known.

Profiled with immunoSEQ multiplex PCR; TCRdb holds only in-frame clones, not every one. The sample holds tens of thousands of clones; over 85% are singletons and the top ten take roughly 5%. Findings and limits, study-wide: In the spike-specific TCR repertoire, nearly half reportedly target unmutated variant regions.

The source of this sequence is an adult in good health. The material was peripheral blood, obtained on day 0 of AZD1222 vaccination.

The DNA of the CDR3 is TGTGCCAGCAGCCGACCTAGAATGAGGGACAATGAGCAGTTCTTC. Residues: CASSRPRMRDNEQFF. The chain is built from TRBV5-8 and TRBJ2-1; a possible D gene is TRBD2 (5 bases). Trimming shortened V by 4 bases and J by 5 bases, and 16 bases separated the two germline ends. Per germline, CDR1 SGHTS and CDR2 YDEGEE. The CDR3 is made up of 15 amino acids.